This T cell receptor beta chain was captured by sequencing in a study of PD-1 blockade in classical Hodgkin lymphoma (dated by TCRdb to between 2020 and 2021). Regarding the complete study: Nivolumab dosing was 3 mg/kg intravenously every 2 weeks, continuing until either disease progression or unacceptable toxicity. To define a peripheral blood immune signature of response to PD-1 blockade in classical Hodgkin lymphoma, the study combined TCR beta sequencing with CyTOF. Summary of the overall study and its limitations: Diversity was lower in patients who began nivolumab less than 1 year after ASCT, so these patients were left out of later analyses to avoid confounding by immune reconstitution. Baseline TCR diversity was reported to be lower in newly diagnosed patients than in healthy donors and to be lower still in relapsed/refractory patients. Only a single clinical trial cohort was studied, and what caused the repertoire differences, possibly disease activity or prior therapy, remained undefined. Trial patients with a complete response had baseline diversity similar to that of newly diagnosed patients, while partial responders and progressors had significantly lower diversity. By C4D1, a significant rise was seen in CD4+ TCR diversity but not in CD8+ TCR diversity (p=0.0027 vs p=0.16), and the rise was most apparent among complete responders (p=0.02).

Genomic DNA was isolated using the Qiagen DNeasy kit from unsorted PBMCs as well as from negatively selected CD4+ and CD8+ fractions. TCR beta CDR3 regions were subjected to amplification by immunoSEQ multiplex PCR with primers that anneal to V and J segments. A synthetic immune receptor repertoire was used to minimize amplification bias, and any remaining bias was removed computationally after sequencing. On the authors' methods: Repertoire diversity was quantified as the Shannon entropy index using custom Python scripts. Unsorted, CD4+ and CD8+ repertoires were analyzed separately, except for combined analyses in which CD4+ and CD8+ sequences were merged in silico. Clonal expansion was defined as a frequency increase of at least 2-fold after treatment compared with C1D1, and clones undetected at baseline were assigned a pseudocount of 0.5. Clones with 0 or 1 copy at C1D1 were defined as singleton clones, while clones with 2 or more copies were defined as non-singleton clones. By matching protein sequences in sorted samples from the same patient, clones expanded in unsorted samples were annotated as CD4+, CD8+ or unknown. Wilcoxon tests on paired samples were used to test changes in diversity from C1D1 to C4D1. TCRdb provides this immuneACCESS table in a form limited to in-frame rearrangements. Some clones are lacking; in checked studies, under half of them reflect an unresolved V gene, and why the rest are absent is not known. Clone size and the V and J calls come from that table; the DNA yielded D and trimming. In all, the sample holds roughly 90,000 clones, and 75% to 85% of those were seen once. 16% of the sample is held by the ten biggest clonotypes.

Reading from cysteine to phenylalanine, the CDR3 counts 15 amino acids. CDR3 DNA only is kept here, 45 bases in frame from base 1. From the germline V gene, CDR1 is MNHNS and CDR2 is SASEGT. V and J are truncated by 3 bases and 0 bases respectively, leaving an intervening sequence of 8 bases. The time point label of this sample denotes: cycle 2 day 1 (C2D1) of nivolumab. Every trial patient had relapsed after autologous stem cell transplantation, and cohorts A, B and C differed in prior brentuximab vedotin exposure. The trial cohort comprised 60 or so patients with relapsed/refractory classical Hodgkin lymphoma whose best overall responses were complete response, partial response or progressive disease. Single-agent nivolumab was administered to trial patients in the multi-cohort phase II CheckMate 205 trial. An independent review committee assessed best overall response by applying the 2007 International Working Group response criteria. Trial PBMCs were collected immediately before nivolumab initiation (C1D1) and during therapy at cycle 2 day 1 and cycle 4 day 1. Peripheral blood was collected in 8 mL Vacutainer Cell Preparation Tubes, from which PBMCs were isolated by centrifugation and then cryopreserved.

As for this clone: Its antigen is still unknown. It has no much larger one-base neighbor in the sample; base qualities were not kept.

The clonotype was recovered from a human donor with classical Hodgkin lymphoma. The rearranged chain carries TRBV6-1 and TRBJ2-2; the D gene identity is not certain. Here the sequenced sample was peripheral blood mononuclear cells (PBMCs), taken before the second cycle of nivolumab. Here is the DNA: TGTGCCAGCAGTGAGGCCAGAACGAACACCGGGGAGCTGTTTTTT. This gives the protein CASSEARTNTGELFF.